This passage covers 27 T cell receptor beta chains from one sample sequenced in a study of cytomegalovirus exposure and HLA in healthy donors. Only in-frame clones appear in the TCRdb table, and some are missing; sequencing was by immunoSEQ multiplex PCR. The profile shows just over 80,000 clones, roughly 95% of them singletons. Material for sequencing was PBMCs. All receptors come from a woman between 18 and 29 years old in good health and CMV-seronegative.

This clone is a singleton in its sample. The CDR3 sequence is CASSCSIKGLAGVGNIQYF. CDR3 DNA sequence: TGTGCCAGCAGTTGTTCCATCAAAGGACTAGCGGGAGTCGGCAACATTCAGTACTTC. J is TRBJ2-4 and V is TRBV27; 13 positions agree with TRBD2. Losses at the gene ends were 4 bases for V and 7 bases for J; bases not matched to a gene: 16. The germline CDR1 and CDR2 sequences are MNHEY and SMNVEV (reference sequence). The CDR3 is 19 residues long.

V is TRBV5-4 and J is TRBJ2-3, with 11 bases matching TRBD2. The V segment lost 1 base and the J segment 1 base; nucleotides outside the gene matches: 2. Germline CDR1 and CDR2: SGHNT and YYREEE (reference sequence). The CDR3 sequence is 16 residues long. CDR3 coding DNA: TGTGCCAGCAGCTTGCCGGGACTAGCGGGCACAGATACGCAGTATTTT. This gives the protein CASSLPGLAGTDTQYF.

The chain is built from TRBV19 and TRBJ1-2, with D possibly being TRBD1 (5 bases). The germline V gene encodes CDR1 LNHDA and CDR2 SQIVND (reference sequence). CDR3 length equals 14 residues. V lost 7 bases and J 6 bases, leaving 18 bases between the germline ends. The CDR3 coding sequence is TGTGCCAGTACCCTACTCGCGCGGGGACATGGCTACACCTTC. Translating it yields CASTLLARGHGYTF.

The CDR3 DNA sequence: TGCGCCAGCAGTCGAACCGGGACAGGGGGCCGGTGGAGCACAGATACGCAGTATTTT. Translation: CASSRTGTGGRWSTDTQYF. V is TRBV10-1 and J is TRBJ2-3; 12 nucleotides agree with TRBD1. Germline assignment: CDR1 WNHNN and CDR2 SYGVQD (reference sequence). This CDR3 spans 19 amino acids. The trim removed 5 bases at V and 0 bases at J, leaving 12 bases unmatched.

The chain employs TRBV21-1 and TRBJ1-1. TRBV21-1 constitutes a pseudogene. This CDR3 is 14 amino acids long. CDR3 sequence: CASSNRGGDTEAFF. In DNA form, the CDR3 reads TGTGCCAGCAGCAACCGGGGAGGAGATACTGAAGCTTTCTTT.

V usage is TRBV27 and J usage is TRBJ2-1; 12 bases are a match to TRBD2. This CDR3 contains 17 residues. CDR1 is MNHEY, CDR2 SMNVEV, per germline (reference sequence). The V gene end was trimmed by 6 bases and the J gene end by 5 bases; junction bases not matched to a gene: 11. DNA of the CDR3: TGTGCCAGCAGCGTCCTAGCGGGAGGGCCTTTTGACAATGAGCAGTTCTTC. Its translation is CASSVLAGGPFDNEQFF.

Comment on this clone: The junction shows a germline mismatch at one end, possibly a read error. This chain uses TRBV5-5 with TRBJ1-2; D perhaps matches TRBD1 (5 bases). Germline CDR1 reads SGHKS; CDR2 reads YYEKEE (reference sequence). This CDR3 comprises 15 residues. The DNA for the CDR3 is TGTGCCAGCAGCCCCGACACGGCAGGGTACTATGGCTTCACCTTC. As protein: CASSPDTAGYYGFTF.

The gene calls are TRBV5-6 and TRBJ1-5; D unresolved. Trimming pared 2 bases from V and 3 bases from J, leaving 6 bases between. Germline loops: CDR1 SGHDT, CDR2 YYEEEE. The CDR3 covers 13 residues. DNA for the CDR3: TGTGCCAGCAGCTTATATCTCAATCAGCCCCAGCATTTT. Its translation is CASSLYLNQPQHF.

The chain carries TRBV2 and TRBJ2-1, with D uncertain. With 1 base removed from V and 0 bases from J, the gap between germline ends came to 4 bases. CDR3 size: 14 residues. Germline CDR1 and CDR2: SNHLY and FYNNEI. The DNA of the CDR3 is TGTGCCAGCAGTGAAGACAGCTCCTACAATGAGCAGTTCTTC. Encoded protein: CASSEDSSYNEQFF.

This sequence joins TRBV9 and TRBJ2-1; 14 bases map to TRBD2. This CDR3 is 19 amino acids long. Losses at the gene ends were 0 bases for V and 1 base for J; bases not matched to a gene: 6. The V gene's germline CDR1 is SGDLS and CDR2 YYNGEE. The CDR3 bases are TGTGCCAGCAGCGTAGTGGGACTAGCGGGAGAGGGGTCCTACAATGAGCAGTTCTTC. It encodes CASSVVGLAGEGSYNEQFF.

The chain recombines TRBV5-1 with TRBJ2-1; tentatively, D is TRBD2 (6 bases). In germline, CDR1 is SGHRS, CDR2 YFSETQ. The CDR3 covers 14 residues. The V end was cut by 5 bases, the J end by 7 bases, with 16 bases between. The CDR3 loop is CASRSLAEGNEQFF. CDR3 sequence (DNA): TGCGCCAGCAGGTCATTAGCGGAGGGGAATGAGCAGTTCTTC.

V and J are TRBV5-8 and TRBJ1-1, with 8 bases identical to TRBD1. V lost 1 base, J lost 4 bases, and 6 bases stayed unmatched. CDR1 and CDR2 from the germline V gene are SGHTS and YDEGEE. The CDR3 is 15 residues long. The CDR3 nucleotides read TGTGCCAGCAGCTTGACAGGGGGGGGACCCACTGAAGCTTTCTTT. It translates to CASSLTGGGPTEAFF. The full variable domain, rest sourced from reference TRBV5-8 and TRBJ1-1, is EAGVTQSPTHLIKTRGQQATLRCSPISGHTSVYWYQQALGLGLQFLLWYDEGEERNRGNFPPRFSGRQFPNYSSELNVNALELEDSALYLCASSLTGGGPTEAFFGQGTRLTVV.

CDR3: CASSVGPYNEQFF. Written as DNA, the CDR3 is TGTGCCAGCAGCGTAGGGCCTTACAATGAGCAGTTCTTC. This chain uses TRBV7-8 with TRBJ2-1; D call uncertain. CDR3 length: 13 amino acids. With 5 bases removed from V and 4 bases from J, the gap between germline ends came to 9 bases. Per germline, CDR1 SGHVS and CDR2 FQNEAQ.

The chain uses TRBV2 and TRBJ1-2; tentatively, D is TRBD1 (6 bases). This CDR3 has 15 residues. Trimming removed 3 bases at V and 8 bases at J, with 19 bases between. The germline CDR1 and CDR2 sequences are SNHLY and FYNNEI. CDR3 region: CASSESRGGLEGYTF. CDR3 nucleotides: TGTGCCAGCAGTGAGAGTCGGGGGGGCCTTGAGGGCTACACCTTC. Complete variable domain (other parts from reference TRBV2 and TRBJ1-2): EPEVTQTPSHQVTQMGQEVILRCVPISNHLYFYWYRQILGQKVEFLVSFYNNEISEKSEIFDDQFSVERPDGSNFTLKIRSTKLEDSAMYFCASSESRGGLEGYTFGSGTRLTVV.

The chain recombines TRBV7-2 with TRBJ2-1; 8 bases are shared with TRBD2. The CDR3 runs 17 residues. J gave up 0 bases and V 1 base, and 5 bases lay outside the gene matches. In germline, CDR1 is SGHTA, CDR2 FQGNSA. The CDR3 DNA is TGTGCCAGCAGCTTAGACCCTACTAGCGGCTCCTACAATGAGCAGTTCTTC. Translating gives CASSLDPTSGSYNEQFF.

The chain is built from TRBV15 and TRBJ2-7, with 7 bases matching TRBD1. This CDR3 is 16 amino acids long. After removal of 0 bases from V and 3 bases from J, the junction contained 8 bases not matched to a gene. Per germline, CDR1 LNHNV and CDR2 YYDKDF (reference sequence). The CDR3 DNA sequence: TGTGCCACCAGCAGAGAAGCGGACAGGAGGTTCTACGAGCAGTACTTC. Its protein product is CATSREADRRFYEQYF.

The rearrangement uses TRBV5-6 and TRBJ2-5; 10 nucleotides match TRBD2. This CDR3 is built from 17 residues. Germline CDR1 SGHDT, CDR2 YYEEEE. V trimming: 0 bases; J trimming: 2 bases; junction bases outside the gene matches: 7. DNA for the CDR3: TGTGCCAGCAGCTTGGGACTAGCGGGCTCCTTACAAGAGACCCAGTACTTC. Translation gives CASSLGLAGSLQETQYF.

V and J are TRBV7-2 and TRBJ2-7; 8 nucleotides agree with TRBD2. J lost 6 bases, V lost 3 bases, and 10 bases had no gene match. The length of the CDR3 is 15 residues. Germline CDR1 reads SGHTA; CDR2 reads FQGNSA. CDR3 bases: TGTGCCAGCAGCTTGCGGGCTAGCGGGTCCCTCGAGCAGTACTTC. As protein: CASSLRASGSLEQYF. The full variable domain, in which reference TRBV7-2 and TRBJ2-7 provide the parts outside the CDR3, is GAGVSQSPSNKVTEKGKDVELRCDPISGHTALYWYRQSLGQGLEFLIYFQGNSAPDKSGLPSDRFSAERTGGSVSTLTIQRTQQEDSAVYLCASSLRASGSLEQYFGPGTRLTVT.

The chain joins TRBV5-6 to TRBJ1-3, with D hard to call. V lost 2 bases and J 4 bases, leaving 10 bases between the germline ends. CDR1 SGHDT and CDR2 YYEEEE come from the germline V gene. The CDR3 loop spans 14 amino acids. The CDR3 region is CASSLRVSGNTIYF. CDR3 coding DNA: TGTGCCAGCAGCTTAAGAGTTTCGGGAAACACCATATATTTT.

The chain uses TRBV9 and TRBJ2-1, with D uncertain. Germline values: CDR1 SGDLS, CDR2 YYNGEE. CDR3 length equals 14 residues. The ends were cut back, 2 bases at V and 5 bases at J, with 11 bases in the middle. The CDR3: CASSVARGNNEQFF. The CDR3 nucleotides are TGTGCCAGCAGCGTGGCTCGAGGAAACAATGAGCAGTTCTTC.

The J gene is TRBJ2-3, the V gene TRBV18; 16 bases map to TRBD2. The J segment lost 4 bases and the V segment lost 5 bases, leaving 3 bases of the junction unmatched. Germline CDR1 and CDR2: KGHSH and LQKENI. CDR3 length equals 16 residues. The CDR3 spells CASSTGTSGRADTQYF. The CDR3 DNA reads as TGTGCCAGCTCAACCGGGACTAGCGGGAGGGCAGATACGCAGTATTTT.

V usage is TRBV6-1 and J usage is TRBJ2-7; TRBD1 aligns across 9 bases. Germline lookup yields CDR1 MNHNS and CDR2 SASEGT. This CDR3 has 14 residues. The V segment lost 7 bases and the J segment 4 bases; nucleotides outside the gene matches: 8. The CDR3: CASKGQGAGYEQYF. The CDR3 coding sequence is TGTGCCAGCAAGGGACAGGGTGCTGGGTACGAGCAGTACTTC.

This chain connects TRBV29-1 to TRBJ1-5, with 10 bases that match TRBD1. The CDR3 is 15 amino acids. Per the germline V gene, CDR1 is SQVTM and CDR2 is ANQGSEA. J gave up 8 bases and V 7 bases, and 14 bases lay outside the gene matches. CDR3 region: CSASGGTGVMEPQHF. In DNA, the CDR3 is TGCAGCGCCTCTGGCGGGACAGGGGTTATGGAGCCCCAGCATTTT.

The chain links TRBV10-1 to TRBJ1-1; D possibly corresponds to TRBD1 (6 bases). The ends were cut back, 6 bases at V and 5 bases at J, with 19 bases in the middle. Germline V CDR1 and CDR2: WNHNN, SYGVQD (reference sequence). This CDR3 has 15 amino acids. The CDR3: CASRDTRGWGTEAFF. Here the CDR3 DNA reads TGCGCCAGCAGGGATACCAGGGGATGGGGGACTGAAGCTTTCTTT.

The chain couples TRBV27 to TRBJ2-5; TRBD2 aligns across 7 bases. The CDR3 totals 14 residues. Trimming cost V 6 bases and J 4 bases; bases outside gene matches: 8. The germline CDR1 and CDR2 sequences are MNHEY and SMNVEV (reference sequence). CDR3 nucleotide sequence: TGTGCCAGCAGCCCTGCGACGGGAGGAGAGACCCAGTACTTC. Translating gives CASSPATGGETQYF.

The genes are TRBV18 and TRBJ2-3; D unresolved. CDR3 length: 15 residues. Germline CDR1 and CDR2: KGHSH and LQKENI. V gave up 3 bases and J gave up 0 bases, with 10 bases separating them. Written as DNA, the CDR3 is TGTGCCAGCTCACCGGCCACAGTAAGCACAGATACGCAGTATTTT. Translating gives CASSPATVSTDTQYF.

The gene calls are TRBV4-1 and TRBJ1-5; TRBD1 is a possible D gene (5 bases). CDR1 is MGHRA and CDR2 is YSYEKL in the germline V gene. The CDR3 has 15 residues. Trimming stripped 4 bases from V and 3 bases from J, with 13 bases between. The DNA of the CDR3 is TGCGCCAGCAGCCCCTTCGTAGGGGACAATCAGCCCCAGCATTTT. Its protein is CASSPFVGDNQPQHF.